The entry below describes one T cell receptor beta chain. Its antigen is as yet unknown. This sample was taken from a study of cytomegalovirus exposure and HLA in healthy donors. Overall study: From donors who were HLA-typed, an early data release held approximately 80 million unique TCRs.

The study's findings and limits: The authors considered a cluster of highly shared sequence variants likely to be a sequencing artifact. Most TCRs appeared rarely, but some public TCRs recurred in many donors. V- and J-gene trimming in TCR beta was tied to a missense DCLRE1C variant by an analysis performed later.

Germline CDR1 is DFQATT and CDR2 is SNEGSKA (reference sequence). With V trimmed by 6 bases and J by 7 bases, 3 bases remained unmatched. The CDR3 covers 11 residues. A multiplex PCR was run with 60 Vbeta primers and 13 Jbeta primers. TCRdb's table, derived via immunoSEQ multiplex PCR, lists solely in-frame clones and lacks some. The sample contains approximately 170,000 clones, 85% of which appear only once. The rearrangement joins TRBV20-1 to TRBJ1-3; TRBD1 aligns across 7 bases. The sequence derives from a boy between 2 and 10 years old in good health and CMV-seronegative. What was sequenced was PBMCs. The CDR3 coding sequence is TGCAGTGCCCTGACAGGGAACACCATATATTTT. Its protein product is CSALTGNTIYF.